Reported below is one TCR beta chain. This sample was taken from a study of CD4+ T cells in melanoma. The germline CDR1 and CDR2 sequences are MNHNS and SASEGT. The V and J ends lost 7 bases and 1 base respectively, with 13 bases between them. This CDR3 contains 14 residues. Profiled with immunoSEQ multiplex PCR; TCRdb holds only in-frame clones, not every one. The sample carries 120,000 to 150,000 clones, around 90% recorded once. This chain uses TRBV6-1 with TRBJ1-1; D uncertain. The sequence came from a human donor with melanoma. The CDR3 DNA reads as TGTGCCAGCAATCGAGGCGGGCAGAACACTGAAGCTTTCTTT. This sequence encodes CASNRGGQNTEAFF.